The sample holds many counts of the clone carrying this T cell receptor beta chain. The data belong to a study of T cells in Graves' hyperthyroidism and ophthalmopathy. Amplification of TCR beta CDR3 regions was performed using RNA transcripts as template. First-round RT-PCR with HTBI primers amplified the TCR CDR3 region. TCRdb ran MiXCR on the multiplex PCR reads and lists one entry per CDR3 protein. The sample has some 740,000 distinct CDR3 sequences; 14% are singletons. Trimming took 1 base from V and 2 from J, leaving 9 bases between them. This CDR3 region has 14 residues. Looked up from germline, CDR1 is MNHNS and CDR2 is SASEGT.

The sample consisted of blood. V usage is TRBV6-1 and J usage is TRBJ2-7; D may be TRBD2 (5 bases). The TCR originated in a woman younger than 35 with Graves' hyperthyroidism. The CDR3 protein is CASSEDWGAYEQYF. CDR3 in DNA: TGTGCCAGCAGTGAAGATTGGGGAGCCTACGAGCAGTACTTC.